These T cell receptor beta chains were read from a single sample in a study of T cell repertoires in cytomegalovirus infection. A single record per CDR3 protein comes from TCRdb applying MiXCR to the reads. The sample records roughly 280,000 distinct CDR3 sequences, 22% being singletons. These TCRs' antigens remain unknown. Material: cultured PBMCs, obtained from culture after CMV antigen stimulation. The receptors derive from a human donor in good health (CMV status not recorded). Some clones in this sample may be carry-over from other donors' samples. Both conserved end residues are part of each CDR3. D genes are given only for firm matches. The size entry is marked missing in some rows and otherwise reads once, few, many or a size class.

length,size,D,V,J,DNA,CDR3
15,-,-,TRBV5-6,TRBJ1-2,TGTGCCAGCACCCTCTTAGCCCGGGGGGTCTATGGCTACACCTTC,CASTLLARGVYGYTF
14,few,-,TRBV6-5,TRBJ2-7,TGTGCCAGCAGCCGCGGACAGACTTACTCCCGGCAGTACTTC,CASSRGQTYSRQYF
13,many,-,TRBV7-2,TRBJ2-5,TGTGCCAGCAGCTTGGTGCTCCAAGAGACCCAGTACTTC,CASSLVLQETQYF
13,many,TRBD1,TRBV6-2/TRBV6-3,TRBJ1-1,TGTGCCAGCAGACTACAGGGGACCACTGAAGCTTTCTTT,CASRLQGTTEAFF
17,-,-,TRBV4-1,TRBJ1-2,TGCGCCAGCAGCCAATTAATGGCGGGACATACTAACTATGGCTACACCTTC,CASSQLMAGHTNYGYTF
13,-,-,TRBV19,TRBJ2-5,TGTGCCAGTAGTATGCTAGCAGGGGAGACCCAGTACTTC,CASSMLAGETQYF
15,once,TRBD2,TRBV10-3,TRBJ2-7,TGTGCCATCAAATCCGCGGGACTAGCGGCTTACGAGCAGTACTTC,CAIKSAGLAAYEQYF
15,few,TRBD2,TRBV20-1,TRBJ2-1,TGCAGTGCCGAACTAAGCGGGATTTCCTACAATGAGCAGTTCTTC,CSAELSGISYNEQFF
15,many,-,TRBV7-2,TRBJ2-7,TGTGCCAGCAGCTCTGGGGACTCCTGGAGCTACGAGCAGTACTTC,CASSSGDSWSYEQYF
14,many,-,TRBV7-2,TRBJ1-2,TGTGCCAGCAGCTTAGCGGCAGGGACGGAGGGCTACACCTTC,CASSLAAGTEGYTF
16,many,-,TRBV7-6,TRBJ2-2,TGTGCCAGCACCTACGACGCCGGGGGGAACACCGGGGAGCTGTTTTTT,CASTYDAGGNTGELFF
11,-,TRBD2,TRBV2,TRBJ2-1,TGTGCCAGCAGATTGGGGACTAGGCAGTTCTTC,CASRLGTRQFF
14,many,-,TRBV7-2,TRBJ2-1,TGTGCCAGCAGCCCCAACCCCAGGGGTCGAGTCGAAGACTTC,CASSPNPRGRVEDF
14,-,-,TRBV28,TRBJ1-1,TGTGCCAGCAGTTTGAGGGGGGCGCTTACTGAAGCTTTCTTT,CASSLRGALTEAFF
15,-,TRBD2,TRBV10-2,TRBJ2-3,TGCGCCAGCACCCTGGCGGGAGCTCTCTTGGATACGCAGTATTTT,CASTLAGALLDTQYF
14,-,-,TRBV5-5,TRBJ1-6,TGTGCCAGCAGCTTGGTGGGGGCGAGAGAGTCCCTCCACTTT,CASSLVGARESLHF
15,many,-,TRBV12-3/TRBV12-4,TRBJ1-5,TGTGCCAGCACCCGCGGACGGACTAACAATCAGCCCCAGCATTTT,CASTRGRTNNQPQHF
15,-,-,TRBV9,TRBJ2-6,TGTGCCAGCAGCGTAGGGAACTCTGGGGCCAACGTCCTGACTTTC,CASSVGNSGANVLTF
15,few,TRBD2,TRBV11-2,TRBJ2-5,TGTGCCAGCAGCCCCCATAGCGGGATGGCGGAGACCCAGTACTTC,CASSPHSGMAETQYF
16,few,TRBD1,TRBV2,TRBJ1-6,TGTGCCAGCAGTGGAGGAGACAGGGGTATTAATTCACCCCTCCACTTT,CASSGGDRGINSPLHF
14,-,TRBD1,TRBV28,TRBJ2-4,TGTGCCAGCCCTCCAGGGACAGGTGGAAACATTCAGTACTTC,CASPPGTGGNIQYF
14,few,-,TRBV6-1,TRBJ2-3,TGTGCCAGCCAATCGGGGGAGCGACGGGGTACGCAGTATTTT,CASQSGERRGTQYF
14,few,-,TRBV20-1,TRBJ2-1,TGCAGTGCTAGTTCGCTAGCGTGGCAGGGGGAGCAGTTCTTC,CSASSLAWQGEQFF
15,few,TRBD1,TRBV7-8,TRBJ1-2,TGTGCCAGCAGCTCACGGACAGGGCGAAACTATGGCTACACCTTC,CASSSRTGRNYGYTF
16,-,TRBD1,TRBV18,TRBJ1-1,TGTGCCAGCTCACCTACAGGGGGGAAACGGAACACTGAAGCTTTCTTT,CASSPTGGKRNTEAFF
16,-,-,TRBV6-8,TRBJ1-3,TGTGACAGCAGCCCGACTACAGGGCTCTACGGAAACACCATATATTTT,CDSSPTTGLYGNTIYF
14,-,TRBD2,TRBV5-1,TRBJ2-2,TGCGCCAGCACACCCGGGACTACCACCGGGGAGCTGTTTTTT,CASTPGTTTGELFF